These 10 T cell receptor beta chains were sequenced from one sample in a study of cytomegalovirus exposure and HLA in healthy donors. Sequenced by immunoSEQ multiplex PCR; TCRdb stores in-frame clones only, minus some. The profile covers roughly 260,000 clones, with around 90% appearing a single time and 0.37% taken by the ten largest. The specimen sequenced was PBMCs. These receptors all come from a woman in her late teens or twenties in good health and CMV-seronegative.

V gene TRBV6-1 combines with J gene TRBJ1-2; D is perhaps TRBD1 (6 bases). V lost 8 bases, J lost 7 bases, and 14 bases lay in between. This CDR3 comprises 12 residues. Germline V lookup: CDR1 MNHNS, CDR2 SASEGT. The DNA for the CDR3 is TGTGCCAGCCAAACAGGGTCAGTTGGCTACACCTTC. Translating gives CASQTGSVGYTF.

In its sample, this clone was seen once. This chain uses TRBV7-2 with TRBJ2-1, with D possibly matching TRBD1 (6 bases). Germline CDR1 and CDR2: SGHTA and FQGNSA. The CDR3 loop spans 15 amino acids. V dropped 1 base and J dropped 3 bases, with 10 bases sitting between them. The CDR3 reads CASSLDRDGYNEQFF. CDR3 DNA sequence: TGTGCCAGCAGCTTAGACAGGGACGGCTACAATGAGCAGTTCTTC.

V usage is TRBV4-1 and J usage is TRBJ2-5, with D tentatively TRBD1 (5 bases). The germline V gene encodes CDR1 MGHRA and CDR2 YSYEKL. V was trimmed by 4 bases and J by 4 bases, leaving 16 bases between them. The CDR3 runs 15 residues. CDR3 sequence reads: CASSLWTGRAETQYF. CDR3 DNA sequence: TGCGCCAGCAGCCTTTGGACGGGCAGGGCAGAGACCCAGTACTTC.

V is TRBV5-1 and J is TRBJ2-2; 7 nucleotides align to TRBD1. Per germline, CDR1 SGHRS and CDR2 YFSETQ. J gave up 3 bases and V 3 bases, and 5 bases lay outside the gene matches. The CDR3 length is 15 residues. The CDR3 DNA is TGCGCCAGCAGCTCGACAGGGTTGGACACCGGGGAGCTGTTTTTT. This encodes CASSSTGLDTGELFF.

The chain has TRBV6-1 and TRBJ1-6; TRBD1 is a possible D gene (5 bases). This CDR3 has 14 amino acids. Trimming took 5 bases from V and 10 from J, leaving 15 bases between them. Germline-derived CDR1 and CDR2 are MNHNS and SASEGT. The CDR3 region is CASSLGTEGSPLHF. CDR3 coding DNA: TGTGCCAGCAGTCTAGGGACGGAGGGGTCACCCCTCCACTTT.

This clone has just one count. The chain couples TRBV5-1 to TRBJ2-3; D may be TRBD2 (6 bases). V was pared by 4 bases and J by 1 base, with 10 bases between. CDR3 length: 14 residues. Germline CDR1 SGHRS, CDR2 YFSETQ. As DNA, the CDR3 is TGCGCCAGCAGCCCCCCGGGGGGCACAGATACGCAGTATTTT. It yields the protein CASSPPGGTDTQYF.

The chain couples TRBV27 to TRBJ2-3, with 10 bases matching TRBD2. J lost 1 base, V lost 7 bases, and 5 bases had no gene match. CDR3 length: 15 residues. Germline CDR1 and CDR2: MNHEY and SMNVEV (reference sequence). CDR3 amino acids: CASKFLAGGTDTQYF. CDR3 bases: TGTGCCAGCAAGTTCCTAGCGGGGGGCACAGATACGCAGTATTTT.

This rearrangement joins TRBV5-1 to TRBJ2-1, with 9 bases fitting TRBD1. V shed 5 bases and J 8 bases; nucleotides not matched to a gene: 11. The CDR3 has 15 amino acids. Germline lookup yields CDR1 SGHRS and CDR2 YFSETQ. CDR3 nucleotide sequence: TGCGCCAGCAGGCCCGGGACAGGGTCTTTCTATGAGCAGTTCTTC. This gives the protein CASRPGTGSFYEQFF.

This rearrangement joins TRBV7-2 to TRBJ1-2, with D tentatively TRBD1 (6 bases). V lost 5 bases, J lost 4 bases, and 8 bases lay in between. Germline loops: CDR1 SGHTA, CDR2 FQGNSA. This CDR3 contains 12 residues. CDR3 bases: TGTGCCAGCAGCCCGGACAGCTATGGCTACACCTTC. Its translation is CASSPDSYGYTF. The variable domain in full, with the rest retrieved from reference TRBV7-2 and TRBJ1-2, is GAGVSQSPSNKVTEKGKDVELRCDPISGHTALYWYRQSLGQGLEFLIYFQGNSAPDKSGLPSDRFSAERTGGSVSTLTIQRTQQEDSAVYLCASSPDSYGYTFGSGTRLTVV.

The chain combines TRBV6-5 with TRBJ1-1; tentative D call: TRBD1 (6 bases). CDR3 size: 12 residues. Trimming left V 5 bases short and J 11 bases short, with 15 bases between. Per germline, CDR1 MNHEY and CDR2 SVGAGI. Written as DNA, the CDR3 is TGTGCCAGCAGTCCGATAGGGGGTTGGGCTTTCTTT. Translating it yields CASSPIGGWAFF.